This entry lists 12 T cell receptor beta chains sequenced from one sample in a study of blood T cell repertoires in COVID-19. Generated by immunoSEQ multiplex PCR, the TCRdb table keeps only in-frame clones and is missing some. The table has 130,000 to 150,000 clones, about 86% seen once. The sequenced sample consisted of peripheral blood. The receptors stem from an elderly woman with acute or convalescent COVID-19.

Only one count was recorded for this clone. The rearrangement links TRBV2 to TRBJ1-1; 9 positions agree with TRBD1. J gave up 1 base and V 6 bases, and 12 bases lay outside the gene matches. There are 17 residues in the CDR3. Germline V lookup: CDR1 SNHLY, CDR2 FYNNEI. The CDR3 nucleotides are TGTGCCAGCAGGGGGAAAAAATTGGGACAGGGGAACACTGAAGCTTTCTTT. Protein: CASRGKKLGQGNTEAFF.

The chain is built from TRBV9 and TRBJ1-4; D ambiguous. Germline values: CDR1 SGDLS, CDR2 YYNGEE. The V end lost 0 bases, the J end lost 7 bases, and 7 bases lay between the germline ends. The CDR3 has 13 amino acids. CDR3 sequence: CASSVAGGEKLFF. As DNA, the CDR3 is TGTGCCAGCAGCGTAGCAGGTGGTGAAAAACTGTTTTTT.

J is TRBJ1-2 and V is TRBV18; D not resolved. Trimming left V 3 bases short and J 2 bases short, with 13 bases between. CDR1 is KGHSH, CDR2 LQKENI, per germline. CDR3 size: 15 residues. The CDR3: CASSPVADRNYGYTF. In DNA form, the CDR3 reads TGTGCCAGCTCACCTGTGGCGGATCGAAACTATGGCTACACCTTC. The full variable domain, completed using reference TRBV18 and TRBJ1-2, is NAGVMQNPRHLVRRRGQEARLRCSPMKGHSHVYWYRQLPEEGLKFMVYLQKENIIDESGMPKERFSAEFPKEGPSILRIQQVVRGDSAAYFCASSPVADRNYGYTFGSGTRLTVV.

This clone was seen only once. The V and J genes are TRBV5-4 and TRBJ2-1; 9 nucleotides agree with TRBD1. Losses at the gene ends were 4 bases for V and 9 bases for J; bases not matched to a gene: 17. CDR1 and CDR2 (germline): SGHNT, YYREEE (reference sequence). The CDR3 spans 17 residues. CDR3 bases: TGTGCCAGCAGCCCGCTCCGGTCGGGACAGGGAAACATTGAGCAGTTCTTC. Translated, it gives CASSPLRSGQGNIEQFF. The full variable domain, completed using reference TRBV5-4 and TRBJ2-1, is ETGVTQSPTHLIKTRGQQVTLRCSSQSGHNTVSWYQQALGQGPQFIFQYYREEENGRGNFPPRFSGLQFPNYSSELNVNALELDDSALYLCASSPLRSGQGNIEQFFGPGTRLTVL.

This chain uses TRBV4-1 with TRBJ1-4; 7 nucleotides align to TRBD1. This CDR3 contains 18 residues. J gave up 0 bases and V 3 bases, and 10 bases lay outside the gene matches. Germline loops: CDR1 MGHRA, CDR2 YSYEKL. CDR3 DNA: TGCGCCAGCAGCCACACCCGAGGGCAGGGGGCAACTAATGAAAAACTGTTTTTT. This sequence encodes CASSHTRGQGATNEKLFF.

V and J are TRBV11-2 and TRBJ1-4; TRBD1 matches at 9 bases. Looked up from germline, CDR1 is SGHAT and CDR2 is FQNNGV. V lost 6 bases to trimming and J lost 8 bases; unmatched junction nucleotides: 10. This CDR3 spans 15 amino acids. In nucleotides, the CDR3 is TGTGCCAGCAGTCGGAGTGGGACAGGGATGGAAAAACTGTTTTTT. It yields the protein CASSRSGTGMEKLFF.

This clone was detected a few times. The chain recombines TRBV10-3 with TRBJ2-7; D may be TRBD1 (6 bases). There are 14 residues in the CDR3. Germline assignment: CDR1 ENHRY and CDR2 SYGVKD. The ends were cut back, 5 bases at V and 4 bases at J, with 15 bases in the middle. Here the CDR3 reads CAISPGDLGYEQYF. As DNA, the CDR3 is TGTGCCATCAGTCCAGGGGATCTTGGGTACGAGCAGTACTTC.

V gene TRBV19 combines with J gene TRBJ1-2, with TRBD1 matching 9 bases. Germline values: CDR1 LNHDA, CDR2 SQIVND (reference sequence). The V segment lost 3 bases and the J segment 4 bases; nucleotides outside the gene matches: 9. The length of the CDR3 is 16 residues. Here the CDR3 reads CASSIVTGQGGYGYTF. The CDR3 coding sequence is TGTGCCAGTAGTATCGTGACGGGACAGGGTGGCTATGGCTACACCTTC.

The V call is TRBV7-2, the J call TRBJ2-5; 8 bases line up with TRBD2. J lost 7 bases, V lost 5 bases, and 9 bases had no gene match. The CDR3 contains 14 residues. The germline V gene encodes CDR1 SGHTA and CDR2 FQGNSA. The CDR3 sequence is CASSRTSLRSTQYF. The CDR3 DNA sequence: TGTGCCAGCAGCCGGACTAGCCTAAGATCGACCCAGTACTTC.

The gene calls are TRBV11-2 and TRBJ1-3, with unresolved D. The CDR3 length is 13 residues. Germline V gives CDR1 SGHAT, CDR2 FQNNGV. V was cut by 0 bases and J by 3 bases, with 3 bases left in between. The CDR3 DNA reads TGTGCCAGCAGCTTAGACCTTGGAAACACCATATATTTT. Translating it yields CASSLDLGNTIYF.

CDR3 nucleotide sequence: TGCAGCGTTGTACGACAGGGTGAAGGCTACACCTTC. This gives the protein CSVVRQGEGYTF. The chain couples TRBV29-1 to TRBJ1-2; 7 positions match TRBD1. The CDR3 length is 12 residues. After removal of 4 bases from V and 8 bases from J, the junction contained 7 bases not matched to a gene. Per the germline V gene, CDR1 is SQVTM and CDR2 is ANQGSEA.

V is TRBV4-3 and J is TRBJ1-2; 7 nucleotides match TRBD1. Germline V gene sequence: CDR1 LGHNA, CDR2 YSLEER. The CDR3 consists of 14 residues. J lost 0 bases, V lost 4 bases, and 2 bases had no gene match. The CDR3, as DNA: TGCGCCAGCAGCCCGGGACAGACTAACTATGGCTACACCTTC. Protein sequence: CASSPGQTNYGYTF.